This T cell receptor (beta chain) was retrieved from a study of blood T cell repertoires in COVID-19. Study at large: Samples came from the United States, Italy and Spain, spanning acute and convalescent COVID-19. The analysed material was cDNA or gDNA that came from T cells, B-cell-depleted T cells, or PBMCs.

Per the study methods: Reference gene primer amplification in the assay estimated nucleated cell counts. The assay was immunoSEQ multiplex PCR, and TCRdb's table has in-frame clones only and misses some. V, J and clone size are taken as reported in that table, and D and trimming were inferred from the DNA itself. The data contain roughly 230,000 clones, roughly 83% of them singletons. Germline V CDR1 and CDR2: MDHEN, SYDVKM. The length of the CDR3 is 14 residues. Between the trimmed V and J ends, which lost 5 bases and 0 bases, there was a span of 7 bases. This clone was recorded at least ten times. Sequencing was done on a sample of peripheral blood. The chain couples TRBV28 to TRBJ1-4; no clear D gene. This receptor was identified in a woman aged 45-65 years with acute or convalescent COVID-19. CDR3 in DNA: TGTGCCAGCAGTAGAGTTGCAACTAATGAAAAACTGTTTTTT. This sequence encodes CASSRVATNEKLFF.